This passage covers 32 T cell receptor beta chains from one sample sequenced in a study of blood T cell repertoires in COVID-19. Sequencing was performed with immunoSEQ multiplex PCR; in TCRdb, only in-frame clones are kept and a portion is missing. Counted here are about 140,000 clones, roughly 80% occurring once; the ten biggest clones make up 1.5% to 2%. Sequenced input: PBMCs or T cells enriched from blood (not recorded which). The receptor source for this set is a woman aged 18-29 years who had been exposed to COVID-19.

The chain employs TRBV11-2 and TRBJ2-4; 9 positions agree with TRBD1. Germline-derived CDR1 and CDR2 are SGHAT and FQNNGV. The V and J ends lost 5 bases and 1 base, in that order; junction bases with no gene match: 6. This CDR3 comprises 16 residues. The DNA for the CDR3 is TGTGCCAGCAGCCCGGACAGGGGACGGGCCAAAAACATTCAGTACTTC. It codes for CASSPDRGRAKNIQYF.

V and J are TRBV19 and TRBJ2-2; 8 positions match TRBD2. This CDR3 region has 17 residues. Germline CDR1 is LNHDA and CDR2 is SQIVND (reference sequence). The J segment lost 5 bases and the V segment lost 5 bases, leaving 13 bases of the junction unmatched. CDR3 loop: CASSLGLDEAVTGELFF. CDR3 nucleotide sequence: TGTGCCAGTAGTTTGGGACTAGACGAAGCGGTTACCGGGGAGCTGTTTTTT.

This chain links TRBV6-5 with TRBJ1-6; 9 positions match TRBD1. The J segment lost 8 bases and the V segment lost 2 bases, leaving 7 bases of the junction unmatched. The CDR3 has 16 residues. CDR1 and CDR2 (germline): MNHEY, SVGAGI. CDR3 amino acids: CASSYLQQGAYSPLHF. DNA of the CDR3: TGTGCCAGCAGTTACCTCCAACAGGGGGCTTATTCACCCCTCCACTTT.

The V gene is TRBV9, the J gene TRBJ2-1; possible D gene TRBD2, 5 bases. The germline CDR1 and CDR2 sequences are SGDLS and YYNGEE. This CDR3 is built from 16 residues. V was clipped by 0 bases and J by 8 bases, with 18 bases between them. The CDR3 DNA follows: TGTGCCAGCAGCGTAGAAGGGCTAGCACTTCTCGATGAGCAGTTCTTC. Translation gives CASSVEGLALLDEQFF.

This clone was found a few times. J is TRBJ1-1 and V is TRBV5-1, with 8 bases fitting TRBD1. Germline V gene sequence: CDR1 SGHRS, CDR2 YFSETQ. This CDR3 contains 13 residues. V gave up 8 bases and J gave up 3 bases; unmatched junction bases: 6. The CDR3 is CASTGTGDTEAFF. As DNA, the CDR3 is TGCGCCAGTACCGGGACAGGAGACACTGAAGCTTTCTTT.

V usage is TRBV28 and J usage is TRBJ1-1; D unclear. CDR1 is MDHEN, CDR2 SYDVKM, per germline. The CDR3 runs to 13 residues. The V gene lost 5 bases and the J gene lost 1 base, with 8 bases spanning the gap. CDR3 loop: CASSLSGNTEAFF. For the CDR3, the DNA is TGTGCCAGCAGTCTGTCAGGGAACACTGAAGCTTTCTTT.

The chain links TRBV4-1 to TRBJ2-2; weak D call: TRBD2 (5 bases). The germline gives CDR1 MGHRA, CDR2 YSYEKL. The CDR3 contains 17 residues. V was clipped by 0 bases and J by 1 base, with 12 bases between them. The CDR3 is CASSQEWKDLNTGELFF. The DNA of the CDR3 is TGCGCCAGCAGCCAAGAATGGAAGGACTTGAACACCGGGGAGCTGTTTTTT.

This rearrangement joins TRBV15 to TRBJ2-5, with TRBD1 matching 7 bases. In germline, CDR1 is LNHNV, CDR2 YYDKDF (reference sequence). Losses at the gene ends were 4 bases for V and 5 bases for J; bases not matched to a gene: 4. The CDR3 has 13 amino acids. CDR3 sequence: CATSKGAEETQYF. CDR3 sequence (DNA): TGTGCCACCAGCAAGGGGGCTGAGGAGACCCAGTACTTC.

This chain links TRBV27 with TRBJ1-1; D may be TRBD1 (6 bases). V was shortened by 7 bases and J by 1 base, with 10 bases between the two germline ends. The CDR3 consists of 13 residues. Germline V gene sequence: CDR1 MNHEY, CDR2 SMNVEV (reference sequence). The CDR3: CASKGTKNTEAFF. The CDR3 DNA is TGTGCCAGCAAGGGGACAAAGAACACTGAAGCTTTCTTT.

The rearrangement links TRBV7-6 to TRBJ1-2, with 9 positions matching TRBD1. After removal of 5 bases from V and 5 bases from J, the junction contained 9 bases not matched to a gene. The CDR3 contains 15 residues. Germline V gene lookup returns CDR1 SGHVS and CDR2 FNYEAQ. The CDR3 bases are TGTGCCAGCAGCGCCCGGACAGGGGCTAGATATGGCTACACCTTC. Translated: CASSARTGARYGYTF.

This clone was recorded only once. The chain links TRBV30 to TRBJ2-1; 7 nucleotides agree with TRBD2. V lost 2 bases, J lost 14 bases, and 12 bases stayed unmatched. Germline CDR1 and CDR2: GTSNPN and SVGIG (reference sequence). This CDR3 is 13 amino acids long. Here the CDR3 DNA reads TGTGCCTGGAGTCGATCAACTGCTAGCGGAGAGTTCTTC. Encoded protein: CAWSRSTASGEFF.

This rearrangement joins TRBV20-1 to TRBJ1-6; 7 bases are a match to TRBD1. J gave up 4 bases and V 3 bases, and 6 bases lay outside the gene matches. This CDR3 spans 15 amino acids. CDR1 and CDR2 from the germline V gene are DFQATT and SNEGSKA (reference sequence). CDR3 loop: CSASKGDRYNSPLHF. The CDR3 nucleotides read TGCAGTGCTAGTAAGGGGGACAGATATAATTCACCCCTCCACTTT.

Here the CDR3 reads CSVGRAGTVTEAFF. The CDR3 DNA reads TGCAGCGTTGGGAGGGCAGGGACGGTAACTGAAGCTTTCTTT. The gene calls are TRBV29-1 and TRBJ1-1; perhaps TRBD1 as D (5 bases). Trimming cost V 4 bases and J 5 bases, with 17 bases left between them. CDR1 and CDR2 (germline): SQVTM, ANQGSEA. The CDR3 is 14 residues long.

The chain joins TRBV7-2 to TRBJ2-7, with 13 bases lining up with TRBD2. The germline CDR1 and CDR2 sequences are SGHTA and FQGNSA. J lost 4 bases, V lost 1 base, and 4 bases had no gene match. The CDR3 extends over 16 amino acids. For the CDR3, the DNA is TGTGCCAGCAGCTTAGTACTAGCGGGAGGGTATTACGAGCAGTACTTC. Its translation: CASSLVLAGGYYEQYF.

V is TRBV12-3 or TRBV12-4 and J is TRBJ1-2; maybe TRBD1 (6 bases). There are 12 residues in the CDR3. Trimming left V 5 bases short and J 3 bases short, with 7 bases between. The CDR3 here is CASSQGYYGYTF. The CDR3 bases are TGTGCCAGCAGTCAGGGGTACTATGGCTACACCTTC.

This clone is a singleton in its sample. The chain couples TRBV28 to TRBJ2-3, with D perhaps matching TRBD2 (7 bases). The V gene lost 0 bases and the J gene lost 3 bases, with 16 bases spanning the gap. CDR1 and CDR2 (germline): MDHEN, SYDVKM. The CDR3 is made up of 17 amino acids. CDR3: CASSLWGRGRRTDTQYF. CDR3 DNA: TGTGCCAGCAGTTTATGGGGGAGGGGGAGGAGGACAGATACGCAGTATTTT.

The chain uses TRBV4-2 and TRBJ2-7, with 13 bases lining up with TRBD2. Looked up from germline, CDR1 is LGHNA and CDR2 is YNFKEQ. Germline trimming cut 4 bases from V and 10 bases from J; bases unmatched to any gene: 7. This CDR3 is 14 amino acids long. CDR3 nucleotide sequence: TGTGCCAGCAGCCTCCCGGGACTAGCGGGGCAACAGTACTTC. Its translation is CASSLPGLAGQQYF.

The V and J genes are TRBV24-1 and TRBJ2-2; 10 nucleotides align to TRBD1. The junction had 5 bases not matched to a gene; V was cut back by 5 bases and J by 6 bases. CDR3 length: 15 amino acids. Looked up from germline, CDR1 is KGHDR and CDR2 is SFDVKD. CDR3 sequence reads: CATSVGQGRPGELFF. In DNA, the CDR3 is TGTGCCACCAGTGTGGGACAGGGGAGGCCCGGGGAGCTGTTTTTT.

This chain links TRBV7-8 with TRBJ1-6; no clear D gene. Germline lookup yields CDR1 SGHVS and CDR2 FQNEAQ. CDR3 length: 17 amino acids. Trimming stripped 0 bases from V and 10 bases from J, with 19 bases between. The CDR3 loop is CASSLARVPRRESPLHF. CDR3 DNA: TGTGCCAGCAGCTTAGCGCGGGTCCCACGAAGGGAATCACCCCTCCACTTT.

The V and J genes are TRBV5-3 and TRBJ1-5; D gene ambiguous. TRBV5-3 is an ORF for which the function is uncertain. The CDR3 extends over 12 amino acids. V lost 5 bases to trimming and J lost 5 bases, with 8 bases between them. The CDR3 DNA reads TGTGCCAGAAGTCCACATGATCAGCCCCAGCATTTT. This sequence encodes CARSPHDQPQHF.

The chain links TRBV11-2 to TRBJ2-7; D uncertain. The V end was cut by 3 bases, the J end by 4 bases, with 10 bases between. The V gene's germline CDR1 is SGHAT and CDR2 FQNNGV. CDR3 length: 13 amino acids. DNA for the CDR3: TGTGCCAGCAGCTTTGGAACGGAGTACGAGCAGTACTTC. It yields the protein CASSFGTEYEQYF.

This chain connects TRBV30 to TRBJ2-7; TRBD2 matches at 13 bases. The germline CDR1 and CDR2 sequences are GTSNPN and SVGIG (reference sequence). This CDR3 region has 15 residues. V was clipped by 1 base and J by 7 bases; unmatched bases: 7. CDR3 sequence: CAWSAGLAGVWEQYF. The CDR3 coding sequence is TGTGCCTGGAGTGCCGGACTAGCGGGAGTGTGGGAGCAGTACTTC.

The chain carries TRBV11-2 and TRBJ2-1; tentatively, D is TRBD1 (6 bases). Germline lookup yields CDR1 SGHAT and CDR2 FQNNGV. Between the trimmed V and J ends, which lost 1 base and 6 bases, there was a span of 16 bases. The CDR3 sequence is 16 residues long. CDR3 protein: CASSLVVGGKSNEQFF. In DNA form, the CDR3 reads TGTGCCAGCAGCTTAGTAGTAGGGGGTAAGTCCAATGAGCAGTTCTTC.

The chain has TRBV12-3 or TRBV12-4 and TRBJ2-7; D remains unclear. Trimming cost V 2 bases and J 3 bases, with 8 bases left between them. The CDR3 extends over 13 amino acids. The CDR3 sequence is CASSLNQVYEQYF. The CDR3 DNA sequence: TGTGCCAGCAGTTTAAATCAGGTCTACGAGCAGTACTTC.

In its sample, this clone was seen once. The gene calls are TRBV27 and TRBJ2-3; possible D gene TRBD2, 6 bases. The ends were cut back, 6 bases at V and 2 bases at J, with 18 bases in the middle. Germline V gives CDR1 MNHEY, CDR2 SMNVEV (reference sequence). The CDR3 has 16 amino acids. The CDR3 DNA follows: TGTGCCAGCAGCAAACTCGGGAGCGCCCACACAGATACGCAGTATTTT. Residues: CASSKLGSAHTDTQYF.

This clone was seen a single time. J is TRBJ1-5 and V is TRBV28; D is ambiguous. The V end was cut by 4 bases, the J end by 1 base, with 14 bases between. The CDR3 length is 16 residues. Per the germline V gene, CDR1 is MDHEN and CDR2 is SYDVKM. The CDR3 DNA follows: TGTGCCAGCAGTTCTGGTGCTGGCCAGAGCAATCAGCCCCAGCATTTT. This gives the protein CASSSGAGQSNQPQHF.

This rearrangement joins TRBV4-3 to TRBJ2-3; a weak D match, TRBD2 (5 bases). The germline V gene encodes CDR1 LGHNA and CDR2 YSLEER. The CDR3 contains 15 residues. V was pared by 1 base and J by 2 bases, with 10 bases between. CDR3 sequence reads: CASSQVWRNTDTQYF. CDR3 DNA: TGCGCCAGCAGCCAAGTCTGGAGGAACACAGATACGCAGTATTTT.

This chain links TRBV21-1 with TRBJ1-3. TRBV21-1 is a listed pseudogene. The CDR3 sequence is 16 residues long. Here the CDR3 DNA reads TGTGCCAGCAGCAAAGCTCCGGGGGGTGCTGGAAACACCATATATTTT. Translation: CASSKAPGGAGNTIYF.

The V gene is TRBV7-9, the J gene TRBJ1-2, with D unclear. Germline V lookup: CDR1 SEHNR, CDR2 FQNEAQ (reference sequence). This CDR3 comprises 14 residues. V was shortened by 3 bases and J by 2 bases, with 10 bases between the two germline ends. The CDR3 coding sequence is TGTGCCAGCAGCTTCCCGACACCCAACTATGGCTACACCTTC. Translated: CASSFPTPNYGYTF.

This clone has more than one count but fewer than ten. The chain's CDR3 is CASSYGTGASYGYTF. CDR3 nucleotides: TGTGCCAGCAGTTATGGGACAGGAGCCTCCTATGGCTACACCTTC. This chain connects TRBV6-5 to TRBJ1-2, with 8 bases fitting TRBD1. The CDR3 loop spans 15 amino acids. Germline V gives CDR1 MNHEY, CDR2 SVGAGI. Trimming cost V 3 bases and J 4 bases; bases outside gene matches: 7.

The V and J genes are TRBV28 and TRBJ1-1; D is ambiguous. The CDR3 extends over 14 amino acids. Germline CDR1 and CDR2: MDHEN and SYDVKM. The germline V and J ends were trimmed by 6 bases and 1 base, with 12 bases remaining between them. The CDR3 nucleotides read TGTGCCAGCAGCATATCGGGGTCGAACACTGAAGCTTTCTTT. Its translation is CASSISGSNTEAFF.

The V call is TRBV28, the J call TRBJ1-6, with TRBD1 matching over 9 bases. The CDR3 has 14 residues. CDR1 MDHEN and CDR2 SYDVKM come from the germline V gene. J was trimmed by 7 bases and V by 6 bases; bases with no gene match: 4. The CDR3 DNA is TGTGCCAGCAGAGCAGACAGGGGGAATTCACCCCTCCACTTT. Residues: CASRADRGNSPLHF.